This record looks at one TCR beta chain sequence and its context. Using immunoSEQ multiplex PCR, the repertoire was profiled, and TCRdb retains in-frame clones only, with some absent. The data hold around 78,000 clones, with roughly nine tenths observed a single time. The data were taken from a study of OX40 agonist ivuxolimab in advanced cancers. Looking at the study overall: Allowance was made for prior anti-PD-1, anti-PD-L1 or anti-CTLA-4 therapy, and roughly 39% had some. Three dose-escalation patients had partial responses: one with hepatocellular carcinoma and two with cutaneous melanoma.

Germline assignment: CDR1 MNHNS and CDR2 SASEGT. The length of the CDR3 is 14 residues. The V end lost 6 bases, the J end lost 0 bases, and 12 bases lay between the germline ends. The source is an adult with an advanced solid tumor such as melanoma, head and neck, liver or kidney cancer. Here the sequenced sample was CD4+ or CD8+ T cells sorted from blood, taken in a trial of the OX40 agonist ivuxolimab. The chain couples TRBV6-1 to TRBJ2-7; D may be TRBD2 (6 bases). The CDR3 DNA sequence: TGTGCCAGCAGCCTTGGGGGGAGCTCCTACGAGCAGTACTTC. Translating gives CASSLGGSSYEQYF.